The source of this T cell receptor beta chain is a study of blood T cell repertoires in COVID-19. Study information: Samples taken during acute and convalescent COVID-19 were collected in the United States, Italy and Spain. Sources were T cells, B-cell-depleted T cells, or PBMCs; the material itself was cDNA or gDNA.

V lost 1 base to trimming and J lost 5 bases, with 10 bases between them. The CDR3 loop spans 14 amino acids. The germline gives CDR1 SGHTA, CDR2 FQGNSA. Original methodology: Estimates of nucleated cell counts were drawn from the amplification of reference gene primers. Generated by immunoSEQ multiplex PCR, the TCRdb table keeps only in-frame clones and is missing some. For V, J and clone size, that table is used; D and trimming come from the DNA. The data contain more than 85,000 clones, almost 80% of them singletons. The genes are TRBV7-2 and TRBJ2-3, with TRBD2 as a possible D gene (6 bases). The specimen sequenced was peripheral blood. This clonotype was sampled from an elderly woman with active or convalescent COVID-19. CDR3 nucleotide sequence: TGTGCCAGCAGCTTAGTCGGGGGAGAAGATACGCAGTATTTT. Protein: CASSLVGGEDTQYF. Full variable domain (missing parts from reference TRBV7-2 and TRBJ2-3): GAGVSQSPSNKVTEKGKDVELRCDPISGHTALYWYRQSLGQGLEFLIYFQGNSAPDKSGLPSDRFSAERTGGSVSTLTIQRTQQEDSAVYLCASSLVGGEDTQYFGPGTRLTVL.